This T cell receptor beta chain emerged from a study of shared clonotypes between healthy human individuals. At deep level, the assay was performed. Profiled with immunoSEQ multiplex PCR; TCRdb holds only in-frame clones, not every one. Of about 2.4 million clones detected, 93% appear once; the ten largest clones hold 0.36%. Germline V gives CDR1 SNHLY, CDR2 FYNNEI. This CDR3 has 13 amino acids. Trimming left V 6 bases short and J 7 bases short, with 12 bases between. This clone was observed a few times. The antigen remains unidentified. Study results and caveats: Several donors had 4% to 5% of their naive CD4 clonotypes in common.

Sequencing was done on a sample of naive CD4+ T cells from PBMCs. Regarding subset: CD45RA+ positively selected. The rearrangement joins TRBV2 to TRBJ1-4; D gene ambiguous. The TCR sequence derives from a young man in good health. Some clones in this sample may be carry-over from other donors' samples. CDR3 in amino acids: CASSRMVGEKLFF. Here the CDR3 DNA reads TGTGCCAGCAGCAGGATGGTGGGTGAAAAACTGTTTTTT.